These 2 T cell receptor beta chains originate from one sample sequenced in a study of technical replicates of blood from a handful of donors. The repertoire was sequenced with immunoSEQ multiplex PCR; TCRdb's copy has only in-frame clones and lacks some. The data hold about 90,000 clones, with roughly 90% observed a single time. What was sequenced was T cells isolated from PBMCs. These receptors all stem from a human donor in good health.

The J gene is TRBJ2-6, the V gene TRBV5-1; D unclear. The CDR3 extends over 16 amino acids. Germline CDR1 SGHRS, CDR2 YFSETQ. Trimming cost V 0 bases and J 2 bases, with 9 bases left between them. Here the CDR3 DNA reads TGCGCCAGCAGCTTGGGTCCTAGTACTGGGGCCAACGTCCTGACTTTC. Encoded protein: CASSLGPSTGANVLTF.

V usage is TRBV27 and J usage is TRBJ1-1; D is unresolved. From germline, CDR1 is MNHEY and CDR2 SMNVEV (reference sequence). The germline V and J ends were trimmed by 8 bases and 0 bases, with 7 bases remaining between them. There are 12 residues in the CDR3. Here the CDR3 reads CASSRLNTEAFF. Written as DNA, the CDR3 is TGTGCCAGCTCTCGGTTGAACACTGAAGCTTTCTTT.